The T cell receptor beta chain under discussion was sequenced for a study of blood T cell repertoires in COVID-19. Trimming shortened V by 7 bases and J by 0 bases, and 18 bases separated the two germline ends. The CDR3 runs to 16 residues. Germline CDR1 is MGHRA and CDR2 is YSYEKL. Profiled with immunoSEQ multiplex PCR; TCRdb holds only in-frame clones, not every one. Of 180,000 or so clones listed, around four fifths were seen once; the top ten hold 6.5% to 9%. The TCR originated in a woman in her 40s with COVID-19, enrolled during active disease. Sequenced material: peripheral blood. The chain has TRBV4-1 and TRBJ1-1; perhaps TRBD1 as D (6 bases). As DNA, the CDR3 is TGCGCCAGCAAGGGTGGGGGCAGCCGCATGAACACTGAAGCTTTCTTT. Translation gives CASKGGGSRMNTEAFF.